These 8 T cell receptor beta chains came from one sample sequenced in a study of cytomegalovirus exposure and HLA in healthy donors. 13 Jbeta primers and 60 Vbeta primers were used for the PCR. TCRdb's table, derived via immunoSEQ multiplex PCR, lists solely in-frame clones and lacks some. The sample has about 98,000 clones; around two thirds are singletons. Sample: PBMCs. The receptor source for this set is a male donor in good health and CMV-seronegative.

This chain links TRBV5-1 with TRBJ2-7; 9 nucleotides match TRBD1. V lost 4 bases and J lost 3; bases outside the gene matches: 11. Germline CDR1 reads SGHRS; CDR2 reads YFSETQ. This CDR3 region has 16 residues. The CDR3 reads CASSHGRQGGNYEQYF. The CDR3 DNA sequence: TGCGCCAGCAGCCACGGCAGACAGGGGGGTAACTACGAGCAGTACTTC.

The chain joins TRBV29-1 to TRBJ2-7, with 9 bases identical to TRBD2. The CDR3 has 12 amino acids. Trimming took 7 bases from V and 3 from J; bases not matched to a gene: 4. From germline, CDR1 is SQVTM and CDR2 ANQGSEA. The CDR3 bases are TGCAGCGCCTTAGCGGGAGTCTACGAGCAGTACTTC. It encodes CSALAGVYEQYF.

The rearrangement uses TRBV28 and TRBJ1-1; D is undetermined. The germline V gene encodes CDR1 MDHEN and CDR2 SYDVKM. The CDR3 is 15 residues long. V was clipped by 5 bases and J by 3 bases, with 16 bases between them. The CDR3 bases are TGTGCCAGCAGTCTCCCCCTCGGTCCGTACACTGAAGCTTTCTTT. Amino acid sequence: CASSLPLGPYTEAFF. The full variable domain, with the rest looked up from reference TRBV28 and TRBJ1-1, is DVKVTQSSRYLVKRTGEKVFLECVQDMDHENMFWYRQDPGLGLRLIYFSYDVKMKEKGDIPEGYSVSREKKERFSLILESASTNQTSMYLCASSLPLGPYTEAFFGQGTRLTVV.

V gene TRBV27 combines with J gene TRBJ2-7; D perhaps matches TRBD1 (5 bases). V was trimmed by 5 bases and J by 4 bases, leaving 9 bases between them. Germline V lookup: CDR1 MNHEY, CDR2 SMNVEV (reference sequence). This CDR3 comprises 12 residues. CDR3: CASSDSGYEQYF. CDR3 bases: TGTGCCAGCAGTGACAGTGGGTACGAGCAGTACTTC.

In this sample, this clone turned up a few times. The gene calls are TRBV6-5 and TRBJ2-7, with D possibly being TRBD2 (5 bases). Germline assignment: CDR1 MNHEY and CDR2 SVGAGI. The V end was cut by 4 bases, the J end by 2 bases, with 12 bases between. The CDR3 sequence is 14 residues long. CDR3 amino acids: CASSLTGMAYEQYF. The CDR3 region has the DNA TGTGCCAGCAGTTTAACCGGGATGGCCTACGAGCAGTACTTC.

This sequence joins TRBV5-6 and TRBJ1-2; a possible D gene is TRBD1 (5 bases). V lost 1 base to trimming and J lost 8 bases, with 18 bases between them. The germline V gene has CDR1 SGHDT and CDR2 YYEEEE. This CDR3 is built from 15 residues. CDR3 amino acids: CASSLTRQGFRGYTF. The CDR3 DNA sequence: TGTGCCAGCAGCTTGACGAGGCAGGGATTTAGGGGCTACACCTTC.

The gene calls are TRBV4-3 and TRBJ2-3; TRBD1 aligns across 7 bases. In germline, CDR1 is LGHNA, CDR2 YSLEER. The CDR3 has 15 residues. Trimming cost V 3 bases and J 2 bases; bases outside gene matches: 5. Here the CDR3 reads CASSQQTGNTDTQYF. CDR3 nucleotides: TGCGCCAGCAGCCAGCAGACAGGGAACACAGATACGCAGTATTTT.

The chain uses TRBV7-8 and TRBJ2-7, with D perhaps TRBD1 (6 bases). Trimming stripped 3 bases from V and 3 bases from J, with 9 bases between. Germline CDR1 SGHVS, CDR2 FQNEAQ. The length of the CDR3 is 13 residues. CDR3 region: CASSLGQIYEQYF. The CDR3 nucleotides are TGTGCCAGCAGCTTGGGACAAATCTACGAGCAGTACTTC.